The present T cell receptor beta chain was sequenced within a study of CD8 T cells in ankylosing spondylitis. It was by quantitative 5'-RACE with molecular barcodes that TCR beta libraries were made. MiXCR, run by TCRdb on the 5' RACE reads, gives a single entry per CDR3 protein. In the table there are 400,000 or so distinct CDR3 sequences, 25% to 30% of which are singletons. Findings and caveats of the study: Researchers reportedly found disease-linked clones significantly enriched in matched ankylosing spondylitis synovial fluid. Seven to nine highly homologous variants made up a TCR beta motif that seemed to typify ankylosing spondylitis blood.

This clonotype was counted between two and nine times. The antigen remains undetermined. Trimming stripped 0 bases from V and 0 bases from J, with 6 bases between. The germline gives CDR1 SGHRS, CDR2 YFSETQ. This CDR3 contains 14 residues. The chain has TRBV5-1 and TRBJ2-5; D perhaps matches TRBD2 (5 bases). Sequencing input: blood, either unsorted or a sorted T cell fraction (not recorded which). This TCR derives from a male donor with ankylosing spondylitis. Here the CDR3 reads CASSLEADQETQYF. The CDR3 DNA reads as TGCGCCAGCAGCTTGGAAGCGGACCAAGAGACCCAGTACTTC.